Shown below are 28 T cell receptor beta chains from a single sample sequenced in a study of blood T cell repertoires in COVID-19. Only in-frame clones appear in the TCRdb table, and some are missing; sequencing was by immunoSEQ multiplex PCR. The repertoire consists of about 80,000 clones, with approximately 85% occurring once and the leading ten covering around 9.6%. Sequencing was carried out using peripheral blood. These TCRs come from a man aged 50-59 years with COVID-19, enrolled during active disease.

The chain employs TRBV2 and TRBJ2-7; D might be TRBD1 (5 bases). The CDR3 is 14 residues long. Germline assignment: CDR1 SNHLY and CDR2 FYNNEI. The V end lost 8 bases, the J end lost 0 bases, and 14 bases lay between the germline ends. As DNA, the CDR3 is TGTGCCAGCTCTATCGACAGAAACTCCTACGAGCAGTACTTC. Amino acid sequence: CASSIDRNSYEQYF.

The rearrangement uses TRBV6-5 and TRBJ2-2; D is undetermined. CDR3 length: 16 residues. Germline loops: CDR1 MNHEY, CDR2 SVGAGI. Trimming shortened V by 0 bases and J by 0 bases, and 8 bases separated the two germline ends. The CDR3 sequence is CASSYSIAANTGELFF. CDR3 coding DNA: TGTGCCAGCAGTTACTCGATTGCGGCGAACACCGGGGAGCTGTTTTTT.

The chain combines TRBV27 with TRBJ2-1; D call uncertain. Germline V gene data show CDR1 as MNHEY and CDR2 as SMNVEV (reference sequence). V gave up 0 bases and J gave up 4 bases, with 4 bases separating them. The CDR3 extends over 13 amino acids. The CDR3 sequence: CASSLSLYNEQFF. For the CDR3, the DNA is TGTGCCAGCAGTTTATCGTTATACAATGAGCAGTTCTTC.

This chain joins TRBV12-3 or TRBV12-4 and TRBJ1-1, with a weak D call TRBD1 (6 bases). Trimming stripped 10 bases from V and 3 bases from J, with 15 bases between. This CDR3 spans 13 amino acids. The CDR3 here is CAIRDGGHTEAFF. In nucleotides, the CDR3 is TGTGCCATCAGGGACGGGGGGCACACTGAAGCTTTCTTT.

The count of this clone is one. The chain couples TRBV6-4 to TRBJ2-3, with 11 bases matching TRBD1. CDR3 length equals 14 residues. The V gene end was trimmed by 6 bases and the J gene end by 5 bases; junction bases not matched to a gene: 4. CDR1 and CDR2 from the germline V gene are MRHNA and SNTAGT. The CDR3 region is CASSEGQGGDTQYF. CDR3 DNA sequence: TGTGCCAGCAGCGAGGGACAGGGGGGAGATACGCAGTATTTT.

The count of this clone is one. This chain joins TRBV7-9 and TRBJ1-4, with 8 bases lining up with TRBD1. The length of the CDR3 is 14 residues. Germline CDR1 reads SEHNR; CDR2 reads FQNEAQ (reference sequence). Losses at the gene ends were 5 bases for V and 5 bases for J; bases not matched to a gene: 4. CDR3 residues: CASSLGQENEKLFF. The CDR3 coding sequence is TGTGCCAGCAGCCTGGGACAGGAGAATGAAAAACTGTTTTTT.

V usage is TRBV28 and J usage is TRBJ2-6, with TRBD2 matching 10 bases. The V gene's germline CDR1 is MDHEN and CDR2 SYDVKM. The CDR3 spans 19 residues. Trimming at V came to 1 base and at J to 2 bases, leaving 8 bases not matched to a gene. DNA of the CDR3: TGTGCCAGCAGTTTATCGCCTAGCGGGAGAAAGGCTGGGGCCAACGTCCTGACTTTC. This gives the protein CASSLSPSGRKAGANVLTF.

This rearrangement joins TRBV2 to TRBJ1-2; 7 bases are a match to TRBD1. This CDR3 is 16 amino acids long. V was clipped by 6 bases and J by 3 bases; unmatched bases: 13. The V gene's germline CDR1 is SNHLY and CDR2 FYNNEI. The CDR3 sequence is CASSGTVDPPYYGYTF. CDR3 coding DNA: TGTGCCAGCAGCGGGACAGTAGATCCCCCCTACTATGGCTACACCTTC.

V and J are TRBV3-1 (or the pseudogene TRBV3-2) and TRBJ2-3; a weak D match, TRBD1 (5 bases). V was pared by 6 bases and J by 1 base, with 8 bases between. The CDR3 has 13 amino acids. The V gene's germline CDR1 is LGHDT and CDR2 YNNKEL (reference sequence). CDR3 region: CASSDRGTDTQYF. The CDR3 DNA is TGTGCCAGCAGTGACAGAGGCACAGATACGCAGTATTTT.

The chain is built from TRBV11-2 and TRBJ2-7; the match to TRBD1 covers 8 bases. CDR1 is SGHAT, CDR2 FQNNGV, per germline. After removal of 3 bases from V and 0 bases from J, the junction contained 4 bases not matched to a gene. The CDR3 length is 15 residues. The CDR3 nucleotides are TGTGCCAGCAGCTTGACGGACAGGGTCTCCTACGAGCAGTACTTC. It codes for CASSLTDRVSYEQYF.

This clone was observed once. V gene TRBV24-1 combines with J gene TRBJ2-7, with D tentatively TRBD2 (5 bases). The CDR3 extends over 13 amino acids. V was shortened by 2 bases and J by 6 bases, with 10 bases between the two germline ends. Germline CDR1 and CDR2: KGHDR and SFDVKD. The CDR3 loop is CATSDSRRFEQYF. The CDR3, as DNA: TGTGCCACCAGTGATTCCAGGAGGTTCGAGCAGTACTTC.

The chain combines TRBV4-2 with TRBJ1-1; a possible D gene is TRBD1 (5 bases). The germline V gene encodes CDR1 LGHNA and CDR2 YNFKEQ. The CDR3 is 14 amino acids. Trimming took off 1 base at V and 1 base at J, with 7 bases between the two ends. CDR3 coding DNA: TGTGCCAGCAGCCAAGGCAGGGAGAACACTGAAGCTTTCTTT. Residues: CASSQGRENTEAFF.

The chain recombines TRBV9 with TRBJ2-1; D may be TRBD2 (6 bases). This CDR3 spans 15 amino acids. Germline V gives CDR1 SGDLS, CDR2 YYNGEE. Trimming left V 0 bases short and J 7 bases short, with 14 bases between. The CDR3 spells CASSVGGRPRNEQFF. CDR3 bases: TGTGCCAGCAGCGTAGGTGGGAGGCCGAGGAATGAGCAGTTCTTC. Drawing the rest from reference TRBV9 and TRBJ2-1, the complete variable domain is DSGVTQTPKHLITATGQRVTLRCSPRSGDLSVYWYQQSLDQGLQFLIQYYNGEERAKGNILERFSAQQFPDLHSELNLSSLELGDSALYFCASSVGGRPRNEQFFGPGTRLTVL.

This rearrangement joins TRBV7-8 to TRBJ1-6, with D perhaps matching TRBD1 (6 bases). Germline values: CDR1 SGHVS, CDR2 FQNEAQ. V was clipped by 3 bases and J by 7 bases, with 7 bases between them. CDR3 length: 13 residues. This CDR3 reads CASSFDRNSPLHF. The CDR3 DNA reads as TGTGCCAGCAGCTTCGACAGGAATTCACCCCTCCACTTT.

This rearrangement joins TRBV9 to TRBJ2-3; perhaps TRBD1 as D (7 bases). This CDR3 spans 18 amino acids. V was clipped by 4 bases and J by 0 bases, with 21 bases between them. Germline CDR1 and CDR2: SGDLS and YYNGEE. CDR3 coding DNA: TGTGCCAGCAGCCCAGCTCAAGGAGGGGGCGCTAGCACAGATACGCAGTATTTT. Protein: CASSPAQGGGASTDTQYF.

The table lists this clone with a few counts. J is TRBJ1-5 and V is TRBV2; TRBD1 might be the D (5 bases). CDR3 length: 14 amino acids. CDR1 is SNHLY and CDR2 is FYNNEI in the germline V gene. With 6 bases removed from V and 4 bases from J, the gap between germline ends came to 13 bases. CDR3 DNA: TGTGCCAGCAGGTGGGGGAGGGGAAATCAGCCCCAGCATTTT. It is translated as CASRWGRGNQPQHF.

This clone appeared once. V gene TRBV7-8 combines with J gene TRBJ2-6, with TRBD2 as a possible D gene (5 bases). This CDR3 spans 15 amino acids. Trimming shortened V by 3 bases and J by 4 bases, and 10 bases separated the two germline ends. CDR1 SGHVS and CDR2 FQNEAQ come from the germline V gene. The CDR3 nucleotides are TGTGCCAGCAGCTTGGGGAGAGTCGGGGCCAACGTCCTGACTTTC. It encodes CASSLGRVGANVLTF.

The genes are TRBV19 and TRBJ2-2, with a weak D call TRBD2 (6 bases). The CDR3 covers 15 residues. Germline CDR1 reads LNHDA; CDR2 reads SQIVND (reference sequence). Trimming removed 5 bases at V and 5 bases at J, with 15 bases between. The CDR3 DNA is TGTGCCAGTAGTCTCCCGGGAGTTAAGACCGGGGAGCTGTTTTTT. It encodes CASSLPGVKTGELFF.

The chain recombines TRBV30 with TRBJ1-5; no definite D call. Germline values: CDR1 GTSNPN, CDR2 SVGIG (reference sequence). This CDR3 region has 12 residues. V dropped 2 bases and J dropped 5 bases, with 7 bases sitting between them. The CDR3 nucleotides are TGTGCCTGGAGTTTTTCAGATCAGCCCCAGCATTTT. It encodes CAWSFSDQPQHF.

The chain couples TRBV6-6 to TRBJ2-7; 9 bases are a match to TRBD2. Trimming took 6 bases from V and 6 from J; bases not matched to a gene: 9. This CDR3 region has 14 residues. Germline values: CDR1 MNHNY, CDR2 SVGAGI (reference sequence). Here the CDR3 DNA reads TGTGCCAGCAGGGGGACTAGCCCAACGGGCGAGCAGTACTTC. This codes for CASRGTSPTGEQYF.

This chain uses TRBV6-4 with TRBJ2-7; TRBD1 matches at 7 bases. CDR1 MRHNA and CDR2 SNTAGT come from the germline V gene. Losses at the gene ends were 4 bases for V and 0 bases for J; bases not matched to a gene: 12. The CDR3 has 17 residues. The CDR3 spells CASSAPLGQRSSYEQYF. Here the CDR3 DNA reads TGTGCCAGCAGTGCGCCTTTGGGACAGAGGAGCTCCTACGAGCAGTACTTC.

The rearrangement links TRBV30 to TRBJ1-6, with 7 bases matching TRBD1. Trimming removed 2 bases from V and 7 bases from J; junction bases left unmatched: 8. The CDR3 covers 15 residues. CDR1 is GTSNPN, CDR2 SVGIG, per germline (reference sequence). The CDR3 sequence: CAWSWQGGGNSPLHF. CDR3 DNA: TGTGCCTGGAGTTGGCAAGGGGGCGGGAATTCACCCCTCCACTTT.

J is TRBJ2-1 and V is TRBV6-2 or TRBV6-3; D gene uncertain. Trimming removed 1 base from V and 0 bases from J, with 13 bases in between. Germline loops: CDR1 MNHEY, CDR2 SVGEGT. The CDR3 totals 17 residues. The CDR3 DNA reads TGTGCCAGCAGTTACTGGGCGCAGCCCAGCTCCTACAATGAGCAGTTCTTC. Protein sequence: CASSYWAQPSSYNEQFF.

The V gene is TRBV7-2, the J gene TRBJ1-2; the D gene is possibly TRBD1 (5 bases). This CDR3 spans 18 amino acids. V gave up 2 bases and J gave up 6 bases, with 25 bases separating them. The germline gives CDR1 SGHTA, CDR2 FQGNSA. Here the CDR3 reads CASSLIRSHASGGDGYTF. For the CDR3, the DNA is TGTGCCAGCAGCTTAATTAGGTCCCACGCCAGTGGGGGGGATGGCTACACCTTC.

The chain employs TRBV4-3 and TRBJ2-7, with D possibly being TRBD1 (6 bases). Per the germline V gene, CDR1 is LGHNA and CDR2 is YSLEER. V was trimmed by 0 bases and J by 3 bases, leaving 9 bases between them. The CDR3 is 14 residues long. The CDR3 region is CASSQDWDNYEQYF. CDR3 nucleotide sequence: TGCGCCAGCAGCCAAGATTGGGACAACTACGAGCAGTACTTC.

This clone was counted between two and nine times. The J gene is TRBJ2-5, the V gene TRBV7-6; maybe TRBD2 (5 bases). Trimming pared 5 bases from V and 2 bases from J, leaving 18 bases between. The CDR3 has 16 residues. Germline loops: CDR1 SGHVS, CDR2 FNYEAQ. The CDR3 loop reads CASSPQALGRQETQYF. DNA of the CDR3: TGTGCCAGCAGCCCCCAGGCCCTTGGGAGACAAGAGACCCAGTACTTC.

This chain connects TRBV18 to TRBJ1-2; the D is unclear. The CDR3 is 14 residues long. Germline-derived CDR1 and CDR2 are KGHSH and LQKENI. V lost 3 bases to trimming and J lost 1 base, with 9 bases between them. The CDR3 protein is CASSPQHSNYGYTF. The CDR3 nucleotides are TGTGCCAGCTCACCTCAACACAGTAACTATGGCTACACCTTC.

The V and J genes are TRBV4-3 and TRBJ1-3; 8 bases map to TRBD1. This CDR3 is built from 16 residues. From germline, CDR1 is LGHNA and CDR2 YSLEER. Losses at the gene ends were 3 bases for V and 5 bases for J; bases not matched to a gene: 9. The CDR3 sequence: CASSQHYRTGRNTIYF. CDR3 nucleotides: TGCGCCAGCAGCCAGCATTATCGGACAGGGAGAAACACCATATATTTT.